This T cell receptor beta chain was captured in a study of Tregs in tolerant kidney transplant recipients. The CDR3 totals 16 residues. The V gene lost 4 bases and the J gene lost 5 bases, with 21 bases spanning the gap. CDR1 SGHDT and CDR2 YYEEEE come from the germline V gene. Sequencing used immunoSEQ multiplex PCR; TCRdb keeps in-frame clones, though not all of them. The profile shows 50,000 to 85,000 clones, over 85% of them singletons. This clonotype originated in a human donor who received a combined kidney and bone marrow transplant. The chain couples TRBV5-6 to TRBJ2-5, with D perhaps matching TRBD1 (7 bases). The material was CD8+ T cells from blood, obtained before the transplant. The CDR3 protein is CASSPGLLAGGETQYF. The DNA for the CDR3 is TGTGCCAGCAGCCCCGGGTTGTTGGCAGGGGGGGAGACCCAGTACTTC.